What follows is one T cell receptor (beta chain) and its context. The record originates from a study of monozygotic twins with cystic fibrosis. The CDR3 runs 14 residues. V was trimmed by 6 bases and J by 2 bases, leaving 11 bases between them. Germline V gene lookup returns CDR1 MDHEN and CDR2 SYDVKM. Profiling relied on immunoSEQ multiplex PCR, and the TCRdb table lists in-frame clones only, not all of them. The sample holds under 30,000 clones, about 96% seen once. The rearrangement joins TRBV28 to TRBJ1-5, with a weak D call TRBD1 (5 bases). Input material: blood. The TCR was taken from a girl aged 2 to 10 with cystic fibrosis. CDR3 sequence reads: CASRRQNRNQPQHF. As DNA, the CDR3 is TGTGCCAGCAGGAGACAGAACCGCAATCAGCCCCAGCATTTT.